This T cell receptor beta chain originates from a study of shared clonotypes between healthy human individuals. This clone was seen only a few times. Measured with immunoSEQ multiplex PCR; TCRdb has only the in-frame clones, and not every one. The table lists over a million clones, approximately 80% of them singletons. The length of the CDR3 is 14 residues. Looked up from germline, CDR1 is SGHAT and CDR2 is FQNNGV. Sequencing was performed on memory CD4+ T cells from PBMCs. Specified subset: CD45RA-negative fraction. The sequence was collected from a man between 18 and 35 years old in good health. Some clones in this sample may be carry-over from other donors' samples. The chain joins TRBV11-2 to TRBJ2-5, with 7 bases identical to TRBD2. The end of the DNA aligns better with TRBJ2-7, so the J call may be wrong. The CDR3 here is CASSPLASTYEQYF. As DNA, the CDR3 is TGTGCCAGCAGCCCACTAGCGAGTACCTACGAGCAGTACTTC.